This TCR beta chain was sequenced in a study of metastatic and nonmetastatic thyroid tumors. Across the study: Where malignant and benign thyroid patients were concerned, repertoires were compared across blood and tumor or nodule tissue. Study-level results: According to reports, the diversity of TCR beta was significantly higher in malignant thyroid tumors than in benign nodules, and this held in both blood and tumor samples.

Germline V lookup: CDR1 SGHRS, CDR2 YFSETQ. J lost 10 bases, V lost 0 bases, and 10 bases had no gene match. The CDR3 runs 15 residues. Prior to thyroid surgery, none of the patients had received any treatment. Original analysis: Using the CDR3 differences seen across clinicopathological groups, the authors built a distant-metastasis classifier for papillary thyroid cancer, which was meant to discriminate distant-metastatic patients. TCRdb re-called clones via MiXCR from the PCR reads. These V and J calls derive from TCRdb rather than the authors' analysis. This sample has around 22,000 clones, with approximately 22% found just once. A remark on this clone: The target antigen is unknown.

Sequencing was carried out using tumor tissue. This TCR was recovered from a female donor with papillary thyroid cancer or a benign thyroid nodule (not recorded which). Some clones in this sample may be carry-over from other donors' samples. This sequence joins TRBV5-1 and TRBJ2-1, with 7 bases fitting TRBD2. Here the CDR3 reads CASSLGDPLAEEQFF. As DNA, the CDR3 is TGCGCCAGCAGCTTGGGGGACCCGCTAGCGGAAGAGCAGTTCTTC.